A few counts support the clone carrying this TCR beta chain. As yet, its antigen is unknown. The sample originates from a study of T-cell memory formation after mild COVID-19. Study-wide results and caveats: Clones that shrank (day 15 to 85) were balanced CD4/CD8, whereas later expanders leaned CD4+.

5'RACE with constant-segment primers yielded barcoded, UMI-tagged TCR alpha and TCR beta cDNA libraries. TCRdb recomputed calls from the 5' RACE reads with MiXCR, one row per CDR3 protein. The table has about half a million distinct CDR3 sequences, about 20% seen once; the top ten hold 9% to 15%. This CDR3 is built from 15 residues. V was pared by 0 bases and J by 1 base, with 11 bases between. Germline V gene lookup returns CDR1 SGHKS and CDR2 YYEKEE (reference sequence). This sequence originates from an adult woman who had mild COVID-19 (a few samples of this study predate the infection). Cell type and time point are not known. The chain combines TRBV5-5 with TRBJ2-7; possibly TRBD2 for D (6 bases). The sequencing sample was made of PBMCs or a T cell subset sorted from them (not recorded which). For the CDR3, the DNA is TGTGCCAGCAGCTTGGCCCCCGGGACTTCCTACGAGCAGTACTTC. Translating gives CASSLAPGTSYEQYF.